The 14 T cell receptor beta chains listed next were all sequenced from one sample in a study of blood T cell repertoires in COVID-19. The assay was immunoSEQ multiplex PCR, and TCRdb's table has in-frame clones only and misses some. The profile shows some 120,000 clones, about four fifths of them singletons. What was sequenced was peripheral blood. The receptors come from a man in his thirties or forties with COVID-19, enrolled during active disease.

The V gene is TRBV7-3, the J gene TRBJ2-1; D not certain. CDR3 length: 15 amino acids. V shed 1 base and J shed 7 bases, with 14 bases lying between them. Germline CDR1 reads SGHTA; CDR2 reads FQGTGA. The CDR3, as DNA: TGTGCCAGCAGCTTAAGAGTCTCCCCCCGGAATGAGCAGTTCTTC. As protein: CASSLRVSPRNEQFF.

The chain links TRBV6-1 to TRBJ1-3, with TRBD1 as a possible D gene (6 bases). The V end lost 4 bases, the J end lost 2 bases, and 18 bases lay between the germline ends. The V gene's germline CDR1 is MNHNS and CDR2 SASEGT. The CDR3 runs to 17 residues. CDR3 protein: CASSARTGIGTGNTIYF. CDR3 nucleotide sequence: TGTGCCAGCAGTGCCCGTACAGGGATCGGTACTGGAAACACCATATATTTT.

The chain links TRBV19 to TRBJ1-1, with 8 bases identical to TRBD1. CDR1 is LNHDA, CDR2 SQIVND, per germline (reference sequence). The CDR3 length is 15 residues. The V and J ends lost 2 bases and 3 bases, in that order; junction bases with no gene match: 5. The CDR3 DNA follows: TGTGCCAGTAGTATAACGGGGACAGGCCACACTGAAGCTTTCTTT. Its protein is CASSITGTGHTEAFF. Filled out from reference TRBV19 and TRBJ1-1, the complete variable domain reads DGGITQSPKYLFRKEGQNVTLSCEQNLNHDAMYWYRQDPGQGLRLIYYSQIVNDFQKGDIAEGYSVSREKKESFPLTVTSAQKNPTAFYLCASSITGTGHTEAFFGQGTRLTVV.

This sequence joins TRBV12-3 or TRBV12-4 and TRBJ1-1; D remains ambiguous. Trimming shortened V by 3 bases and J by 4 bases, and 9 bases separated the two germline ends. This CDR3 has 13 residues. The chain's CDR3 is CASSLLGGTEAFF. The DNA for the CDR3 is TGTGCCAGCAGTTTGTTAGGAGGCACTGAAGCTTTCTTT.

V and J are TRBV11-3 and TRBJ2-3, with 12 bases aligning to TRBD2. This CDR3 is built from 17 residues. V lost 0 bases to trimming and J lost 2 bases; unmatched junction nucleotides: 3. The germline V gene encodes CDR1 SGHNT and CDR2 YENEEA. The CDR3 sequence is CASSLEGLAGFTDTQYF. In DNA form, the CDR3 reads TGTGCCAGCAGCTTAGAAGGACTAGCGGGATTCACAGATACGCAGTATTTT.

The chain combines TRBV6-5 with TRBJ2-7, with 12 bases lining up with TRBD2. This CDR3 contains 13 residues. Germline V lookup: CDR1 MNHEY, CDR2 SVGAGI. V shed 6 bases and J 7 bases; nucleotides not matched to a gene: 4. This CDR3 reads CASRLAGGREQYF. CDR3 bases: TGTGCCAGCAGACTAGCGGGAGGTCGGGAGCAGTACTTC.

The J gene is TRBJ2-7, the V gene TRBV10-3; the match to TRBD1 covers 9 bases. This CDR3 contains 15 residues. V trimming: 10 bases; J trimming: 3 bases; junction bases outside the gene matches: 13. The germline CDR1 and CDR2 sequences are ENHRY and SYGVKD. The CDR3 bases are TGTGCCACCAAACTCGGGGACAGGGATAACTACGAGCAGTACTTC. Translated, it gives CATKLGDRDNYEQYF.

The gene calls are TRBV7-2 and TRBJ2-7, with TRBD1 matching over 8 bases. Germline trimming cut 1 base from V and 4 bases from J; bases unmatched to any gene: 6. The V gene's germline CDR1 is SGHTA and CDR2 FQGNSA. This CDR3 has 15 amino acids. CDR3 loop: CASSLEIRGRYEQYF. The CDR3 nucleotides read TGTGCCAGCAGCTTAGAAATCAGGGGGCGTTACGAGCAGTACTTC.

The genes are TRBV19 and TRBJ1-2; 8 bases fit TRBD1. Germline lookup yields CDR1 LNHDA and CDR2 SQIVND (reference sequence). The CDR3 spans 13 residues. Trimming took 5 bases from V and 7 from J; bases not matched to a gene: 6. CDR3 protein: CASSSGQGRGYTF. For the CDR3, the DNA is TGTGCCAGTAGTTCAGGACAGGGTCGTGGCTACACCTTC.

V gene TRBV19 combines with J gene TRBJ2-1; D might be TRBD1 (5 bases). The CDR3 totals 14 residues. Trimming stripped 3 bases from V and 7 bases from J, with 13 bases between. CDR1 is LNHDA, CDR2 SQIVND, per germline (reference sequence). The CDR3 region is CASSIAQGQNEQFF. Here the CDR3 DNA reads TGTGCCAGTAGTATCGCCCAGGGCCAGAATGAGCAGTTCTTC.

V is TRBV30 and J is TRBJ1-1; D ambiguous. The V gene lost 3 bases and the J gene lost 0 bases, with 14 bases spanning the gap. The CDR3 is 15 amino acids. Germline CDR1 is GTSNPN and CDR2 is SVGIG (reference sequence). CDR3 DNA sequence: TGTGCCTGGAGAGAGACGGGTTTCATGAACACTGAAGCTTTCTTT. Its translation is CAWRETGFMNTEAFF.

The chain joins TRBV19 to TRBJ1-6; perhaps TRBD1 as D (5 bases). CDR3 size: 13 residues. V was clipped by 5 bases and J by 7 bases, with 9 bases between them. Germline V lookup: CDR1 LNHDA, CDR2 SQIVND (reference sequence). This CDR3 is CASSWQGNSPLHF. The DNA of the CDR3 is TGTGCCAGTAGTTGGCAGGGCAATTCACCCCTCCACTTT.

There are a few counts of this clone. This rearrangement joins TRBV6-5 to TRBJ1-1, with D possibly matching TRBD1 (5 bases). Trimming shortened V by 8 bases and J by 8 bases, and 21 bases separated the two germline ends. CDR1 is MNHEY and CDR2 is SVGAGI in the germline V gene. There are 14 residues in the CDR3. The chain's CDR3 is CASLRSPGQPEAFF. The CDR3 DNA is TGTGCCAGCTTAAGATCACCCGGACAACCCGAAGCTTTCTTT.

V is TRBV9 and J is TRBJ2-7; D might be TRBD1 (6 bases). Per germline, CDR1 SGDLS and CDR2 YYNGEE. V was pared by 2 bases and J by 2 bases, with 11 bases between. This CDR3 spans 14 amino acids. CDR3 region: CASSVGDRPYEQYF. The CDR3 DNA is TGTGCCAGCAGCGTGGGTGACAGGCCCTACGAGCAGTACTTC. Full variable domain (outside the CDR3, taken from reference TRBV9 and TRBJ2-7): DSGVTQTPKHLITATGQRVTLRCSPRSGDLSVYWYQQSLDQGLQFLIQYYNGEERAKGNILERFSAQQFPDLHSELNLSSLELGDSALYFCASSVGDRPYEQYFGPGTRLTVT.